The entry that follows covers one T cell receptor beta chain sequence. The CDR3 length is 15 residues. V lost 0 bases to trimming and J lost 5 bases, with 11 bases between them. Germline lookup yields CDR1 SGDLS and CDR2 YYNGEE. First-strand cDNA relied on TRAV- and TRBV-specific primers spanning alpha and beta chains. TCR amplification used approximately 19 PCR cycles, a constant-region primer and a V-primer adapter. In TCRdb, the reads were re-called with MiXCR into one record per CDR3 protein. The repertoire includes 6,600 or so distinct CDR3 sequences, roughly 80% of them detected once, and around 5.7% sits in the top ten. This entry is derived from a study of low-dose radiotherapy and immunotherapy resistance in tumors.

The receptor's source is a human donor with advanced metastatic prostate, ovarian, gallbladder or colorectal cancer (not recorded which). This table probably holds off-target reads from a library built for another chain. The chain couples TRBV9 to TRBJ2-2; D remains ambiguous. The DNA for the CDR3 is TGTGCCAGCAGCGTAGAAATTCGCGGAACCGGGGAGCTGTTTTTT. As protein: CASSVEIRGTGELFF. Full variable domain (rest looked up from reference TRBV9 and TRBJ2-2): DSGVTQTPKHLITATGQRVTLRCSPRSGDLSVYWYQQSLDQGLQFLIQYYNGEERAKGNILERFSAQQFPDLHSELNLSSLELGDSALYFCASSVEIRGTGELFFGEGSRLTVL.